This TCR beta chain was documented in a study of T-cell reconstitution after alpha-beta-depleted transplantation in children. Overall study findings and caveats: Elevated TCRbeta diversity at day 60 was traced, in some patients, to surviving recipient T cells and thymic progenitors. About two months after transplant, alpha-beta T cells reportedly came from several hundred expanded graft clones.

TCRbeta library preparation incorporated unique molecular identifiers. TCRdb processed the PCR reads anew with MiXCR; each CDR3 protein has one entry. Of hundreds of thousands of distinct CDR3 sequences detected, roughly a quarter appear once; the ten largest clones hold under 5.5%. This clonotype was picked up many times. As yet, its antigen is unknown. The clonotype originates from a female patient aged 2-9 years who had a stem cell transplant for congenital amegakaryocytic thrombocytopenia, so the T cells may come from the graft donor. The sequences come from PBMCs, mostly from graft donor cells, collected 360 days after TCRalphabeta/CD19-depleted stem cell transplant.

CDR3 coding DNA: TGCGCCAGCAGTTTCGACAGGGGCTCCTACAATGAGCAGTTCTTC. Its protein product is CASSFDRGSYNEQFF. This rearrangement joins TRBV5-1 to TRBJ2-1; 8 bases map to TRBD1. CDR1 and CDR2 from the germline V gene are SGHRS and YFSETQ. The CDR3 has 15 amino acids. The trim removed 5 bases at V and 0 bases at J, leaving 4 bases unmatched.